The entry that follows covers one T cell receptor (beta chain) sequence. What it recognizes is unknown. The method was immunoSEQ multiplex PCR; TCRdb's version includes in-frame clones alone and lacks a portion of them. The sample includes over 14,000 clones, about 76% of them seen just once. This entry belongs to a study of neoadjuvant anti-PD-1 for oral cavity cancer. Study in general: Non-progressing patients received a fourth nivolumab dose near day 43, then surgery on days 50-56. Study-wide results and caveats: Higher pretreatment Treg/Th17 ratios tracked higher pretreatment blood clonality.

This CDR3 is built from 16 residues. With V trimmed by 3 bases and J by 1 base, 8 bases remained unmatched. Germline V gene lookup returns CDR1 GTSNPN and CDR2 SVGIG (reference sequence). Sample time point: after neoadjuvant nivolumab, at surgical resection. These oral cavity squamous cell carcinomas were HPV-negative and locally advanced. This sequence originates from a person between 40 and 79 years old with oral cavity squamous cell carcinoma. Sequencing used PBMCs, obtained after nivolumab (anti-PD-1) treatment. The chain couples TRBV30 to TRBJ2-1, with TRBD1 matching over 8 bases. The CDR3 coding sequence is TGTGCCTGGAGGGTCAGGGGGCTTGTGTCCTACAATGAGCAGTTCTTC. Translated, it gives CAWRVRGLVSYNEQFF.